This T cell receptor beta chain was recorded in a study of vaccination and CD4 T cells after COVID-19. CDR1 and CDR2 from the germline V gene are MNHEY and SVGAGI. Trimming took 2 bases from V and 4 from J; bases not matched to a gene: 6. The CDR3 is 16 amino acids. Regarding this clonotype: What it binds is unknown.

Treatment indicated: approximately 9-day PBMC culture with coronavirus spike peptide pools or control peptides (ViraFEST assay). Gathered ahead of the COVID-19 pandemic (2011-2018) were the CD4+ T cells of the unexposed donor. Sequenced with the Oncomine TCR Beta short-read assay was DNA taken from cultured CD4+ T cells. TCRdb re-derived calls from the PCR reads in MiXCR, one entry per CDR3 protein. The sample holds 10,000 or so distinct CDR3 sequences, about 43% seen once. The sample comprised CD4+ T cells from blood, cultured in vitro. This chain connects TRBV6-5 to TRBJ1-1, with TRBD1 identical over 11 bases. This clonotype was sampled from a human donor in good health. CDR3 DNA: TGTGCCAGCAGTTACGAGGGGGACAGGGGGATCACTGAAGCTTTCTTT. Translated: CASSYEGDRGITEAFF.